The 28 T cell receptor beta chains listed next were all sequenced from one sample in a study of cytomegalovirus exposure and HLA in healthy donors. The PCR was carried out with 60 Vbeta primers and 13 Jbeta primers. Method: immunoSEQ multiplex PCR; TCRdb's copy keeps in-frame clones and lacks some. The sample holds about 190,000 clones, about 87% seen once. The specimen sequenced was PBMCs. These receptors were obtained from a man aged 30-40 years in good health and CMV-seronegative.

Remarks on this clone: This CDR3 is also generated by other DNA sequences in the sample. V gene TRBV7-8 combines with J gene TRBJ1-4; a weak D match, TRBD1 (5 bases). Looked up from germline, CDR1 is SGHVS and CDR2 is FQNEAQ. The CDR3 sequence is 14 residues long. Trimming took off 5 bases at V and 5 bases at J, with 12 bases between the two ends. The CDR3 nucleotides read TGTGCCAGCAGCCTAGGGACTGTGAATGAAAAACTGTTTTTT. This codes for CASSLGTVNEKLFF.

The chain joins TRBV4-1 to TRBJ2-7; no clear D. Trimming left V 2 bases short and J 2 bases short, with 7 bases between. The germline gives CDR1 MGHRA, CDR2 YSYEKL. The CDR3 spans 13 residues. CDR3 nucleotide sequence: TGCGCCAGCAGCCAATTAACGGCCTACGAGCAGTACTTC. Amino acid sequence: CASSQLTAYEQYF.

The J gene is TRBJ2-1, the V gene TRBV14; 10 nucleotides line up with TRBD1. The J segment lost 12 bases and the V segment lost 1 base, leaving 9 bases of the junction unmatched. Per the germline V gene, CDR1 is SGHDN and CDR2 is FVKESK. CDR3 length equals 15 residues. CDR3 nucleotide sequence: TGTGCCAGCAGCCAAGGACAGGGGGCAGTTGTCGGGCAGTTCTTC. Encoded protein: CASSQGQGAVVGQFF.

The V gene is TRBV18, the J gene TRBJ2-7, with 8 bases fitting TRBD2. J lost 5 bases, V lost 4 bases, and 7 bases had no gene match. Germline V gives CDR1 KGHSH, CDR2 LQKENI. The CDR3 totals 14 residues. CDR3 nucleotide sequence: TGTGCCAGCTCACGCGGGAGCGGGGGTGACGAGCAGTACTTC. Amino acids: CASSRGSGGDEQYF. Using reference TRBV18 and TRBJ2-7 for the parts outside the CDR3, the full variable domain is NAGVMQNPRHLVRRRGQEARLRCSPMKGHSHVYWYRQLPEEGLKFMVYLQKENIIDESGMPKERFSAEFPKEGPSILRIQQVVRGDSAAYFCASSRGSGGDEQYFGPGTRLTVT.

This clone was counted a single time. The chain joins TRBV7-8 to TRBJ2-3; TRBD1 agrees at 10 bases. The germline V gene has CDR1 SGHVS and CDR2 FQNEAQ. The CDR3 runs to 18 residues. Losses at the gene ends were 4 bases for V and 1 base for J; bases not matched to a gene: 11. The CDR3 protein is CASSSRQGALSGTDTQYF. DNA for the CDR3: TGTGCCAGCAGCTCCCGACAGGGGGCTCTCTCGGGCACAGATACGCAGTATTTT.

V usage is TRBV7-8 and J usage is TRBJ2-1, with TRBD2 identical over 9 bases. The junction had 14 bases not matched to a gene; V was cut back by 6 bases and J by 2 bases. CDR3 length: 18 residues. Germline CDR1 SGHVS, CDR2 FQNEAQ. CDR3 region: CASRRRRVSGGPYNEQFF. The CDR3 DNA reads as TGTGCCAGCAGACGTAGGAGAGTTAGCGGGGGCCCCTACAATGAGCAGTTCTTC.

This clone was detected only once. The rearrangement links TRBV19 to TRBJ2-3; TRBD1 is a possible D gene (5 bases). Trimming pared 1 base from V and 3 bases from J, leaving 8 bases between. From germline, CDR1 is LNHDA and CDR2 SQIVND (reference sequence). The CDR3 contains 14 residues. CDR3 in amino acids: CASSIAPGTDTQYF. The CDR3 coding sequence is TGTGCCAGTAGTATAGCTCCAGGGACAGATACGCAGTATTTT.

The chain recombines TRBV29-1 with TRBJ1-1; D gene uncertain. The CDR3 totals 13 residues. The V end was cut by 5 bases, the J end by 0 bases, with 10 bases between. The V gene's germline CDR1 is SQVTM and CDR2 ANQGSEA. DNA for the CDR3: TGCAGCGTTTCAGGAATTATGAACACTGAAGCTTTCTTT. This gives the protein CSVSGIMNTEAFF.

This sequence joins TRBV18 and TRBJ2-1, with D maybe TRBD2 (5 bases). V gave up 6 bases and J gave up 4 bases, with 13 bases separating them. The CDR3 totals 14 residues. CDR1 KGHSH and CDR2 LQKENI come from the germline V gene. CDR3 bases: TGTGCCAGCTCCCCGGTCGGGGAGTACAATGAGCAGTTCTTC. Its protein is CASSPVGEYNEQFF.

The genes are TRBV9 and TRBJ2-1, with TRBD2 matching over 12 bases. In germline, CDR1 is SGDLS, CDR2 YYNGEE. Trimming removed 4 bases from V and 6 bases from J; junction bases left unmatched: 8. This CDR3 is built from 16 residues. CDR3 residues: CASSRLAGVRGNEQFF. CDR3 DNA: TGTGCCAGCAGCCGACTAGCGGGAGTCAGAGGCAATGAGCAGTTCTTC.

The genes are TRBV29-1 and TRBJ2-2; 7 nucleotides agree with TRBD1. The CDR3 extends over 14 amino acids. V shed 6 bases and J 8 bases; nucleotides not matched to a gene: 12. Germline V lookup: CDR1 SQVTM, CDR2 ANQGSEA. The CDR3 loop reads CSVNLHQGVGELFF. The DNA of the CDR3 is TGCAGCGTCAACCTACATCAGGGGGTTGGGGAGCTGTTTTTT.

This clone was observed a handful of times. The chain couples TRBV6-4 to TRBJ1-6, with D tentatively TRBD1 (5 bases). In germline, CDR1 is MRHNA, CDR2 SNTAGT. V lost 3 bases and J 0 bases, leaving 21 bases between the germline ends. This CDR3 comprises 20 residues. CDR3 sequence reads: CASSDQGRRILGSYNSPLHF. In nucleotides, the CDR3 is TGTGCCAGCAGTGATCAGGGAAGAAGAATATTGGGCTCCTATAATTCACCCCTCCACTTT.

V gene TRBV5-6 combines with J gene TRBJ2-7, with D unclear. This CDR3 region has 14 residues. V was clipped by 2 bases and J by 2 bases, with 11 bases between them. Per germline, CDR1 SGHDT and CDR2 YYEEEE. This CDR3 is CASSFGQVPYEQYF. Written as DNA, the CDR3 is TGTGCCAGCAGCTTCGGCCAGGTTCCCTACGAGCAGTACTTC.

This chain uses TRBV6-4 with TRBJ1-1; D is uncertain. The CDR3 runs 15 residues. CDR1 and CDR2 from the germline V gene are MRHNA and SNTAGT. V gave up 5 bases and J gave up 4 bases, with 17 bases separating them. For the CDR3, the DNA is TGTGCCAGCAGTTCAGAGGCCCTAAGTGGCACTGAAGCTTTCTTT. Amino acid sequence: CASSSEALSGTEAFF.

J is TRBJ2-1 and V is TRBV15, with 10 bases fitting TRBD2. Germline V gives CDR1 LNHNV, CDR2 YYDKDF (reference sequence). V lost 9 bases to trimming and J lost 0 bases; unmatched junction nucleotides: 17. The CDR3 is made up of 19 amino acids. The CDR3 region has the DNA TGTGCCACTTCTCGTGCTGGGCTAGCGGGGGCGAGCTCCTACAATGAGCAGTTCTTC. Amino acids: CATSRAGLAGASSYNEQFF.

The gene calls are TRBV18 and TRBJ2-3; D might be TRBD2 (7 bases). The CDR3 length is 17 residues. V lost 2 bases, J lost 2 bases, and 17 bases lay in between. From germline, CDR1 is KGHSH and CDR2 LQKENI. The CDR3 region has the DNA TGTGCCAGCTCACCAGTGCGGGGGCGGGAGAACACAGATACGCAGTATTTT. Translated: CASSPVRGRENTDTQYF.

The chain joins TRBV6-5 to TRBJ2-7; TRBD2 is a possible D gene (6 bases). The CDR3 loop spans 13 amino acids. Germline CDR1 is MNHEY and CDR2 is SVGAGI. The V and J ends lost 5 bases and 6 bases respectively, with 14 bases between them. The chain's CDR3 is CASSAPEGFEQYF. The CDR3 DNA sequence: TGTGCCAGCAGTGCTCCGGAGGGTTTCGAGCAGTACTTC.

This chain uses TRBV11-3 with TRBJ2-1; 7 bases are shared with TRBD2. The germline CDR1 and CDR2 sequences are SGHNT and YENEEA. The CDR3 is 15 amino acids. Trimming at V came to 6 bases and at J to 0 bases, leaving 5 bases not matched to a gene. CDR3 sequence (DNA): TGTGCCAGCAGTTTGCGGGGGAGCTCCTACAATGAGCAGTTCTTC. Translating gives CASSLRGSSYNEQFF.

This clone appeared many times. The V call is TRBV28, the J call TRBJ1-6; D call uncertain. Trimming removed 4 bases at V and 10 bases at J, with 23 bases between. The CDR3 length is 17 residues. Germline V gene lookup returns CDR1 MDHEN and CDR2 SYDVKM. The CDR3 region has the DNA TGTGCCAGCAGTTCCCCTTCCGAGGGCGCGAGTACCTCACCCCTCCACTTT. It encodes CASSSPSEGASTSPLHF.

This clone was picked up one time. This rearrangement joins TRBV14 to TRBJ1-2, with D perhaps matching TRBD1 (6 bases). The germline CDR1 and CDR2 sequences are SGHDN and FVKESK. V dropped 2 bases and J dropped 2 bases, with 15 bases sitting between them. The CDR3 length is 16 residues. CDR3 in amino acids: CASSQTGQPINYGYTF. The CDR3 DNA follows: TGTGCCAGCAGCCAAACCGGACAGCCCATAAACTATGGCTACACCTTC.

Turning to this clone: The sample has other DNA sequences that encode this CDR3 too. V gene TRBV9 combines with J gene TRBJ1-6; D is unclear. The V end was cut by 0 bases, the J end by 5 bases, with 6 bases between. Germline CDR1 and CDR2: SGDLS and YYNGEE. The CDR3 has 14 residues. The CDR3 DNA sequence: TGTGCCAGCAGCGTAGGGCAGAATAATTCACCCCTCCACTTT. Its protein product is CASSVGQNNSPLHF.

This chain links TRBV6-6 with TRBJ1-2; perhaps TRBD1 as D (5 bases). The V gene's germline CDR1 is MNHNY and CDR2 SVGAGI (reference sequence). This CDR3 contains 13 residues. V lost 4 bases, J lost 6 bases, and 12 bases lay in between. This CDR3 is CASSSGSPDGYTF. For the CDR3, the DNA is TGTGCCAGCAGTTCAGGGTCGCCTGATGGCTACACCTTC.

V gene TRBV28 combines with J gene TRBJ1-1, with TRBD1 matching over 7 bases. The length of the CDR3 is 15 residues. Germline V gene sequence: CDR1 MDHEN, CDR2 SYDVKM. The V segment lost 6 bases and the J segment 8 bases; nucleotides outside the gene matches: 15. The chain's CDR3 is CASRSPGQSPPEAFF. In DNA form, the CDR3 reads TGTGCCAGCAGATCCCCGGGACAGAGTCCGCCCGAAGCTTTCTTT.

This chain uses TRBV7-8 with TRBJ1-6, with TRBD1 matching 8 bases. The CDR3 is 15 amino acids. Germline values: CDR1 SGHVS, CDR2 FQNEAQ. V gave up 6 bases and J gave up 10 bases; unmatched junction bases: 11. The DNA of the CDR3 is TGTGCCAGCAGTTCATCTACAGGGGGTGGATCACCCCTCCACTTT. Translation gives CASSSSTGGGSPLHF.

For this clone: This sample also contains other DNA sequences that code for the same CDR3. The chain has TRBV30 and TRBJ2-7; D unresolved. CDR1 GTSNPN and CDR2 SVGIG come from the germline V gene (reference sequence). Deletions cut 5 bases from V and 0 bases from J, with 11 bases between. This CDR3 is built from 13 residues. This CDR3 reads CAWGDLSSYEQYF. As DNA, the CDR3 is TGTGCCTGGGGAGACTTGTCCTCCTACGAGCAGTACTTC.

The chain recombines TRBV4-1 with TRBJ1-1; D unresolved. The CDR3 runs 16 residues. The V gene's germline CDR1 is MGHRA and CDR2 YSYEKL. Deletions cut 3 bases from V and 1 base from J, with 15 bases between. Here the CDR3 reads CASSQVAVRANTEAFF. The DNA for the CDR3 is TGCGCCAGCAGCCAGGTAGCGGTTAGGGCGAACACTGAAGCTTTCTTT.

The chain links TRBV6-6 to TRBJ2-4; tentative D call: TRBD1 (6 bases). The CDR3 has 14 amino acids. Trimming left V 6 bases short and J 7 bases short, with 16 bases between. From germline, CDR1 is MNHNY and CDR2 SVGAGI (reference sequence). Here the CDR3 reads CASREQGRMNIQYF. DNA of the CDR3: TGTGCCAGCAGAGAGCAGGGGCGGATGAACATTCAGTACTTC.

This clone was counted once. The V gene is TRBV30, the J gene TRBJ2-5; 8 positions match TRBD2. The CDR3 covers 15 residues. J lost 5 bases, V lost 1 base, and 9 bases had no gene match. The germline V gene encodes CDR1 GTSNPN and CDR2 SVGIG (reference sequence). CDR3 bases: TGTGCCTGGAGTGCGGGGGGGGTTAGCAGGGAGACCCAGTACTTC. It is translated as CAWSAGGVSRETQYF. Complete variable domain (other parts from reference TRBV30 and TRBJ2-5): SQTIHQWPATLVQPVGSPLSLECTVEGTSNPNLYWYRQAAGRGLQLLFYSVGIGQISSEVPQNLSASRPQDRQFILSSKKLLLSDSGFYLCAWSAGGVSRETQYFGPGTRLLVL.